The entry below describes one TCR beta chain. The data belong to a study of technical replicates of blood from a handful of donors. The CDR3 is 13 residues long. The germline CDR1 and CDR2 sequences are ENHRY and SYGVKD. V was pared by 8 bases and J by 1 base, with 10 bases between. Clones were sequenced by immunoSEQ multiplex PCR, and TCRdb holds only the in-frame ones, with some missing. The sample consists of tens of thousands of clones, around 90% of them appearing once. The J gene is TRBJ2-3, the V gene TRBV10-3; D possibly corresponds to TRBD1 (5 bases). The sequence came from a human donor in good health. The sequencing input was T cells isolated from PBMCs. The CDR3 loop reads CAILRVGTDTQYF. CDR3 DNA: TGTGCCATCCTCAGGGTTGGCACAGATACGCAGTATTTT.